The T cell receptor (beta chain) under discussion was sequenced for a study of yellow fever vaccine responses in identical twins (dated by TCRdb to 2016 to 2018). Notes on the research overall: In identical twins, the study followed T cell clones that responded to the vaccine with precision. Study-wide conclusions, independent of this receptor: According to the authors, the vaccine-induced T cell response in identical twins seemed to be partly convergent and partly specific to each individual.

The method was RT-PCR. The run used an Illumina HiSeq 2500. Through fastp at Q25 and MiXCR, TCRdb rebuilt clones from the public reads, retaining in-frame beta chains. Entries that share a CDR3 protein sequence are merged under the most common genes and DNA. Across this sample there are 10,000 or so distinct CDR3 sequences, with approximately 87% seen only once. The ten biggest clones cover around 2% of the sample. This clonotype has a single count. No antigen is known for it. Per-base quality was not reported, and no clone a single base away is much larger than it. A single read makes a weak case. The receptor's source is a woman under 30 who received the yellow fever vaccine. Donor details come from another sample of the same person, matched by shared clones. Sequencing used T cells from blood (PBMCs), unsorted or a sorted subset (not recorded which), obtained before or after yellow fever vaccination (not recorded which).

In nucleotide form, the sequence is TGCGCCAGCAACCCTGGGGACACCGGGGAGCTGTTTTTT. This encodes CASNPGDTGELFF. The rearrangement joined TRBV5-1 to TRBJ2-2; too little of a D gene remains to name it. V is cut by 6 bases and J by 3 bases, and the space between the germline ends is 9 bases. The cysteine opens and the phenylalanine closes a CDR3 of 13 amino acids. CDR3 DNA is the only sequence kept; it has 39 bases, read in frame from the first base. The germline V gene encodes CDR1 SGHRS and CDR2 YFSETQ.